What follows are 26 T cell receptor beta chains derived from one specimen sequenced in a study of blood T cells in healthy people across ages. A second PCR of about 6 to 11 cycles used a sample-barcoded 5' primer and a J-beta primer mix. TCRdb re-analysed the 5' RACE reads in MiXCR, keeping a single row per CDR3 protein. In the table there are more than 600,000 distinct CDR3 sequences, about 25% of which are singletons. This sample was also put to use in a study of T cells of mothers and their children.

The sample was blood. The receptors derive from a boy between 10 and 17 years old in good health.

Turning to this clonotype: Its ends do not fully match the called genes, so a read error is possible. The chain uses TRBV7-6 and TRBJ2-7; TRBD1 matches 11 bases. This CDR3 is built from 15 residues. Germline loops: CDR1 SGHVS, CDR2 FNYEAQ. CDR3: CASSPPGQGVYEQCF. CDR3 bases: TGTGCCAGCAGCCCCCCGGGACAGGGGGTCTACGAGCAGTGCTTC.

This clonotype has just a few counts. The gene calls are TRBV12-3 or TRBV12-4 and TRBJ1-1, with D uncertain. This CDR3 is built from 11 residues. V shed 3 bases and J shed 6 bases, with 5 bases lying between them. CDR3 bases: TGTGCCAGCAGTTTTCGGGCTGAAGCTTTCTTT. Residues: CASSFRAEAFF.

V is TRBV6-2 or TRBV6-3 and J is TRBJ2-3, with D possibly matching TRBD1 (6 bases). V shed 7 bases and J shed 0 bases, with 14 bases lying between them. The germline gives CDR1 MNHEY, CDR2 SVGEGT. This CDR3 has 15 residues. CDR3 region: CASTKNTGSTDTQYF. CDR3 DNA: TGTGCCAGCACTAAAAATACAGGGAGCACAGATACGCAGTATTTT.

The chain couples TRBV6-1 to TRBJ2-2; the match to TRBD1 covers 9 bases. Germline assignment: CDR1 MNHNS and CDR2 SASEGT. The CDR3 spans 16 residues. J was trimmed by 6 bases and V by 4 bases; bases with no gene match: 9. The CDR3 DNA follows: TGTGCCAGCAGTGGGGGGGGGACAGGGTCCCCCGGGGAGCTGTTTTTT. It specifies CASSGGGTGSPGELFF.

This clonotype was observed a few times. The rearrangement joins TRBV24-1 to TRBJ2-2; D not certain. With 0 bases removed from V and 2 bases from J, the gap between germline ends came to 6 bases. The CDR3 consists of 15 residues. In germline, CDR1 is KGHDR, CDR2 SFDVKD. This chain's CDR3 is CATSDLYSNTGELFF. The DNA of the CDR3 is TGTGCCACCAGTGATTTGTACAGTAACACCGGGGAGCTGTTTTTT.

The V gene is TRBV7-3, the J gene TRBJ2-7; 10 nucleotides match TRBD1. The V segment lost 3 bases and the J segment 6 bases; nucleotides outside the gene matches: 5. This CDR3 contains 14 residues. From germline, CDR1 is SGHTA and CDR2 FQGTGA. CDR3 in amino acids: CASSLTGGPSEQYF. The CDR3 DNA follows: TGTGCCAGCAGCTTGACAGGGGGCCCGTCCGAGCAGTACTTC.

This clonotype has only a few counts. CDR3 in DNA: TGTGCCAGCAGTTACTCGACAGGGAGCACAGATACGCAGTATTTT. Translated, it gives CASSYSTGSTDTQYF. The chain links TRBV6-5 to TRBJ2-3; 7 nucleotides align to TRBD1. The CDR3 is 15 residues long. Per the germline V gene, CDR1 is MNHEY and CDR2 is SVGAGI. V was clipped by 0 bases and J by 0 bases; unmatched bases: 0.

The gene calls are TRBV14 and TRBJ2-5; no clear D gene. This CDR3 has 13 residues. The germline CDR1 and CDR2 sequences are SGHDN and FVKESK. Trimming took off 2 bases at V and 4 bases at J, with 8 bases between the two ends. As DNA, the CDR3 is TGTGCCAGCAGCCAACGGCTAAGAGAGACCCAGTACTTC. This encodes CASSQRLRETQYF. The full variable domain, rest sourced from reference TRBV14 and TRBJ2-5, is EAGVTQFPSHSVIEKGQTVTLRCDPISGHDNLYWYRRVMGKEIKFLLHFVKESKQDESGMPNNRFLAERTGGTYSTLKVQPAELEDSGVYFCASSQRLRETQYFGPGTRLLVL.

This clonotype has a handful of counts. This rearrangement joins TRBV9 to TRBJ2-5; 7 bases align to TRBD1. The J call may be wrong; the DNA end is better matched by TRBJ2-7. Germline CDR1 reads SGDLS; CDR2 reads YYNGEE. This CDR3 spans 15 amino acids. CDR3 DNA sequence: TGTGCCAGCAGCGTAGGGGACAGCGTATTCTACGAGCAGTACTTC. Its protein is CASSVGDSVFYEQYF.

In this sample, this clonotype turned up a few times. The chain recombines TRBV27 with TRBJ2-3; D is unresolved. The germline CDR1 and CDR2 sequences are MNHEY and SMNVEV (reference sequence). The V end was cut by 4 bases, the J end by 3 bases, with 14 bases between. The CDR3 is 15 residues long. CDR3 DNA: TGTGCCAGCAGTTCCCGACCCCGAGAAACAGATACGCAGTATTTT. Its translation: CASSSRPRETDTQYF.

Only a few counts were recorded for this clonotype. This chain links TRBV20-1 with TRBJ2-5, with TRBD2 identical over 9 bases. This CDR3 spans 15 amino acids. The junction had 10 bases not matched to a gene; V was cut back by 3 bases and J by 5 bases. Germline V CDR1 and CDR2: DFQATT, SNEGSKA (reference sequence). The CDR3: CSARREGEVFETQYF. In nucleotides, the CDR3 is TGCAGTGCTAGGCGGGAGGGGGAGGTCTTCGAGACCCAGTACTTC.

This chain uses TRBV6-1 with TRBJ2-3; D might be TRBD2 (6 bases). The germline gives CDR1 MNHNS, CDR2 SASEGT. The CDR3 covers 13 residues. The ends were cut back, 6 bases at V and 5 bases at J, with 12 bases in the middle. The CDR3 loop reads CASSVGGIDTQYF. CDR3 coding DNA: TGTGCCAGCAGCGTGGGCGGGATAGATACGCAGTATTTT.

This sequence joins TRBV18 and TRBJ2-7; TRBD1 matches 7 bases. Losses at the gene ends were 6 bases for V and 3 bases for J; bases not matched to a gene: 11. The CDR3 loop spans 15 amino acids. Germline-derived CDR1 and CDR2 are KGHSH and LQKENI. Here the CDR3 DNA reads TGTGCCAGCTCCCCCAGACAGGGAGATTACTACGAGCAGTACTTC. This gives the protein CASSPRQGDYYEQYF.

The chain combines TRBV2 with TRBJ2-4; D unresolved. This CDR3 is built from 14 residues. Trimming removed 0 bases at V and 4 bases at J, with 7 bases between. Per germline, CDR1 SNHLY and CDR2 FYNNEI. CDR3 sequence (DNA): TGTGCCAGCAGTGAAGCGGGAACGAAAAACATTCAGTACTTC. It is translated as CASSEAGTKNIQYF. The entire variable domain, with the rest obtained from reference TRBV2 and TRBJ2-4, is as follows: EPEVTQTPSHQVTQMGQEVILRCVPISNHLYFYWYRQILGQKVEFLVSFYNNEISEKSEIFDDQFSVERPDGSNFTLKIRSTKLEDSAMYFCASSEAGTKNIQYFGAGTRLSVL.

This clonotype was observed a handful of times. The chain uses TRBV29-1 and TRBJ1-1; no clear D. Germline V gene data show CDR1 as SQVTM and CDR2 as ANQGSEA. Trimming removed 4 bases at V and 3 bases at J, with 9 bases between. The CDR3 sequence is 12 residues long. The CDR3 is CSVVGGHTEAFF. The CDR3 nucleotides are TGCAGCGTTGTGGGAGGGCACACTGAAGCTTTCTTT.

This clonotype was seen only a few times. The chain links TRBV9 to TRBJ2-4; 10 bases fit TRBD2. This CDR3 comprises 15 residues. CDR1 is SGDLS, CDR2 YYNGEE, per germline. The ends lost 0 bases at V and 9 bases at J; junction bases unmatched: 6. This chain's CDR3 is CASSVDPAGGGIQYF. The CDR3 coding sequence is TGTGCCAGCAGCGTAGACCCAGCGGGAGGGGGCATTCAGTACTTC.

The chain recombines TRBV6-1 with TRBJ2-5; possibly TRBD1 or TRBD2 for D (6 bases each). Deletions cut 6 bases from V and 6 bases from J, with 20 bases between. The CDR3 contains 15 residues. CDR1 and CDR2 (germline): MNHNS, SASEGT. The CDR3 sequence is CASRGRPGELKTQYF. The CDR3 DNA reads as TGTGCCAGCAGGGGGAGGCCAGGGGAGCTAAAGACCCAGTACTTC.

This clonotype showed up just a few times. A junction boundary mismatches the germline segment, possibly from a read error. The genes are TRBV5-1 and TRBJ2-5; TRBD2 is a possible D gene (6 bases). CDR1 and CDR2 (germline): SGHRS, YFSETQ. The CDR3 has 16 residues. CDR3 sequence (DNA): TGCGCCAGCAGCTTGGGGGGAGGACCGTTGCTAGACGAAAAAATCTTC. Amino acid sequence: CASSLGGGPLLDEKIF.

The chain combines TRBV3-1 with TRBJ1-2, with 7 bases identical to TRBD1. V was pared by 5 bases and J by 7 bases, with 7 bases of the junction left unmatched. The CDR3 totals 13 residues. Germline values: CDR1 LGHDT, CDR2 YNNKEL (reference sequence). The CDR3 bases are TGTGCCAGCAGCTGGGGACAGAGCTCTGGCTACACCTTC. Translated: CASSWGQSSGYTF. The variable domain in full, completed from reference TRBV3-1 and TRBJ1-2, reads DTAVSQTPKYLVTQMGNDKSIKCEQNLGHDTMYWYKQDSKKFLKIMFSYNNKELIINETVPNRFSPKSPDKAHLNLHINSLELGDSAVYFCASSWGQSSGYTFGSGTRLTVV.

The chain has TRBV25-1 and TRBJ2-4; tentatively, D is TRBD1 (6 bases). V was clipped by 4 bases and J by 8 bases, with 9 bases between them. This CDR3 comprises 12 residues. The V gene's germline CDR1 is MGHDK and CDR2 SYGVNS. The CDR3: CASSAHRDIQYF. Written as DNA, the CDR3 is TGTGCCAGCAGTGCCCACAGGGACATTCAGTACTTC.

The J gene is TRBJ2-5, the V gene TRBV19, with D possibly called TRBD1 or TRBD2 (5 bases each). The CDR3 length is 14 residues. V was trimmed by 1 base and J by 1 base, leaving 7 bases between them. Germline values: CDR1 LNHDA, CDR2 SQIVND (reference sequence). The CDR3 reads CASSIGGAQETQYF. DNA for the CDR3: TGTGCCAGTAGTATAGGAGGGGCCCAAGAGACCCAGTACTTC.

This clonotype was detected only a few times. The J gene is TRBJ2-3, the V gene TRBV27; D might be TRBD2 (6 bases). In germline, CDR1 is MNHEY, CDR2 SMNVEV (reference sequence). V gave up 0 bases and J gave up 0 bases, with 13 bases separating them. The length of the CDR3 is 17 residues. CDR3 sequence: CASSLSWGGVSTDTQYF. The CDR3 bases are TGTGCCAGCAGTTTATCGTGGGGCGGGGTGAGCACAGATACGCAGTATTTT.

This clonotype was detected a few times. The J gene is TRBJ1-4, the V gene TRBV7-8, with D unresolved. CDR1 and CDR2 (germline): SGHVS, FQNEAQ. V was clipped by 6 bases and J by 10 bases, with 12 bases between them. The CDR3 consists of 12 residues. DNA for the CDR3: TGTGCCAGCAGTAAATTCCAAGGAAAACTGTTTTTT. Encoded protein: CASSKFQGKLFF.

This clonotype was observed a single time. V is TRBV29-1 and J is TRBJ1-1; perhaps TRBD1 as D (6 bases). From germline, CDR1 is SQVTM and CDR2 ANQGSEA. The ends were cut back, 6 bases at V and 3 bases at J, with 11 bases in the middle. The CDR3 is 12 amino acids. The CDR3 spells CSVPGADTEAFF. The DNA for the CDR3 is TGCAGCGTCCCAGGGGCGGACACTGAAGCTTTCTTT.

This sequence joins TRBV13 and TRBJ2-5, with unresolved D. The J call may be incorrect, as the DNA end agrees better with TRBJ2-7. The CDR3 is 13 residues long. Germline lookup yields CDR1 PRHDT and CDR2 FYEKMQ (reference sequence). The CDR3 here is CASSGQSSYEQYF. CDR3 nucleotides: TGTGCCAGCAGCGGGCAGAGCTCCTACGAGCAGTACTTC.

This chain joins TRBV5-5 and TRBJ2-5; 10 bases align to TRBD2. Germline V gene sequence: CDR1 SGHKS, CDR2 YYEKEE (reference sequence). V was pared by 0 bases and J by 5 bases, with 13 bases of the junction left unmatched. CDR3 size: 18 residues. The CDR3 bases are TGTGCCAGCAGCTTGGTTCCAGCGGGAGGGCCGGTAGAGGAGACCCAGTACTTC. Translating it yields CASSLVPAGGPVEETQYF.